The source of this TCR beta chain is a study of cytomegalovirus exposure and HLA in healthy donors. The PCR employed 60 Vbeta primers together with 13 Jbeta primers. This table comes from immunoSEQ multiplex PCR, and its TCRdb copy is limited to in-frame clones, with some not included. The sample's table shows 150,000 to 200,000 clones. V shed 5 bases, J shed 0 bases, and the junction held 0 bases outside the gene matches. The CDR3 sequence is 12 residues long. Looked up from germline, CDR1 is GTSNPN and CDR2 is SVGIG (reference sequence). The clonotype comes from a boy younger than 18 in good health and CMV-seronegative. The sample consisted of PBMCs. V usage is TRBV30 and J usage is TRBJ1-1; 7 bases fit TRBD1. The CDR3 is CAWQGVNTEAFF. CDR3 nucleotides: TGTGCCTGGCAGGGGGTGAACACTGAAGCTTTCTTT.